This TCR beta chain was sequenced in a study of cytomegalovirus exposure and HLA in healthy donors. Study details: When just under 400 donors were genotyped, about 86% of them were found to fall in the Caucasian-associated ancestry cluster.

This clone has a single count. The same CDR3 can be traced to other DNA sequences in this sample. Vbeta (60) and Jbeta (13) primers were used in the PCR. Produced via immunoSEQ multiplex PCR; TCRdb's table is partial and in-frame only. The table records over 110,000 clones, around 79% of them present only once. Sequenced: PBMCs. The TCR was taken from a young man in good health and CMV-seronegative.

The chain's CDR3 is CATSTAGPHYGYTF. As DNA, the CDR3 is TGTGCCACCAGCACGGCAGGCCCCCACTATGGCTACACCTTC. This chain uses TRBV15 with TRBJ1-2; no firm D call. V was shortened by 4 bases and J by 3 bases, with 12 bases between the two germline ends. This CDR3 has 14 amino acids. CDR1 is LNHNV, CDR2 YYDKDF, per germline (reference sequence).